This T cell receptor (beta chain) was identified in a study of OX40 agonist ivuxolimab in advanced cancers. CDR1 LNHDA and CDR2 SQIVND come from the germline V gene (reference sequence). With V trimmed by 3 bases and J by 4 bases, 5 bases remained unmatched. This CDR3 region has 14 residues. Sequenced by immunoSEQ multiplex PCR; TCRdb stores in-frame clones only, minus some. The sample consists of approximately 39,000 clones, 88% of them appearing once. Sequencing was performed on CD4+ or CD8+ T cells sorted from blood, taken in a trial of the OX40 agonist ivuxolimab. The TCR comes from an adult with an advanced solid tumor such as melanoma, head and neck, liver or kidney cancer. The rearrangement links TRBV19 to TRBJ1-2; 7 bases line up with TRBD1. DNA of the CDR3: TGTGCCAGTAGTATCAGACAGGGCCGCTATGGCTACACCTTC. It yields the protein CASSIRQGRYGYTF. Variable domain in full (rest from reference TRBV19 and TRBJ1-2): DGGITQSPKYLFRKEGQNVTLSCEQNLNHDAMYWYRQDPGQGLRLIYYSQIVNDFQKGDIAEGYSVSREKKESFPLTVTSAQKNPTAFYLCASSIRQGRYGYTFGSGTRLTVV.